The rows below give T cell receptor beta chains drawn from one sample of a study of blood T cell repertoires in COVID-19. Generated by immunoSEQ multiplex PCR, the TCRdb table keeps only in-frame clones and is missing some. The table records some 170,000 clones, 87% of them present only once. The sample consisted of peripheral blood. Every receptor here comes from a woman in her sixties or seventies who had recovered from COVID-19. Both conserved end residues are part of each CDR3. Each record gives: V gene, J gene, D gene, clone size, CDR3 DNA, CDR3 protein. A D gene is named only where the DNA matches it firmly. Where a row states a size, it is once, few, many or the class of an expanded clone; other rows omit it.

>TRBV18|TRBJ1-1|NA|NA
TGTGCCAGCTCACCGAACGCGGCACAGGTGAACACTGAAGCTTTCTTT
CASSPNAAQVNTEAFF
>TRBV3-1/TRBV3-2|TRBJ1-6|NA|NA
TGTGCCAGCAGGTACAGGGAGGGTAATTCACCCCTCCACTTT
CASRYREGNSPLHF
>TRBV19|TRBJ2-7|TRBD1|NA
TGTGCCAGTAGTATAGGCGCGGCCAGGGGGTTCTACGAGCAGTACTTC
CASSIGAARGFYEQYF
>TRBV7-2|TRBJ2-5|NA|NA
TGTGCCAGCAGCTCGAGAGGCGTGTTCGGCTCCGAGACCCAGTACTTC
CASSSRGVFGSETQYF
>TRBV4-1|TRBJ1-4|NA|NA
TGCGCCAGCAACCCAAAGCCGAGCAATGAAAAACTGTTTTTT
CASNPKPSNEKLFF
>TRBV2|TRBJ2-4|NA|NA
TGTGCCAGCAGTTTAGCCTGGAACCAAAACATTCAGTACTTC
CASSLAWNQNIQYF
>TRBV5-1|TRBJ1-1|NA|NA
TGCGCCAGCAGCATACAGGGAGTTGGGGACACTGAAGCTTTCTTT
CASSIQGVGDTEAFF
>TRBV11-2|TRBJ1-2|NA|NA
TGTGCCAGCAGCTTGTCTCCCAGGGATGGCTACACCTTC
CASSLSPRDGYTF
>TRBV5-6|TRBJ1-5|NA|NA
TGTGCCACCCCCCGGCGGCAGCCCCAGCATTTT
CATPRRQPQHF
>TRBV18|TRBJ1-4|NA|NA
TGTGCCAGCTCACCACAGGAGTCAACTAATGAAAAACTGTTTTTT
CASSPQESTNEKLFF
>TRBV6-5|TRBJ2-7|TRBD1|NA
TGTGCCAGCAGCTACAGGGGCGATTTTTCCTACGAGCAGTACTTC
CASSYRGDFSYEQYF
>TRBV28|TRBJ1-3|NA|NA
TGTGCCAGCAGCCCATCGGGTCACTCTGGAAACACCATATATTTT
CASSPSGHSGNTIYF
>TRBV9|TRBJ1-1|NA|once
TGTGCCAGCAGCGTGCTGGGAGGTCGGAACACTGAAGCTTTCTTT
CASSVLGGRNTEAFF
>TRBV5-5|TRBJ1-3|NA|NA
TGTGCCAGCAGCTTTAGTATCGAGGGAGACACCATATATTTT
CASSFSIEGDTIYF
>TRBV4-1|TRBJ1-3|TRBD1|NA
TGCGCCAGCAGCCAAGATTTGCAGGGGGGAGGAAACACCATATATTTT
CASSQDLQGGGNTIYF
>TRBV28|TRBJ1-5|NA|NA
TGTGCCAGCAGTTACAGGGTGGACAATCAGCCCCAGCATTTT
CASSYRVDNQPQHF
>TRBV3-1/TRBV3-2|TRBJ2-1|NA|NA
TGTGCCAGCAGCCAAGGGGCGACGTACAATGAGCAGTTCTTC
CASSQGATYNEQFF
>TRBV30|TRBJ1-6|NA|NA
TGTGCCTGGAGTGGGGGGGTTGCCTATAATTCACCCCTCCACTTT
CAWSGGVAYNSPLHF
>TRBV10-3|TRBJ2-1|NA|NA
TGTGCCATCAGTTCCGTTGGCGGCTATGAGCAGTTCTTC
CAISSVGGYEQFF
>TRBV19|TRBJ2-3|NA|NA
TGTGCCAGTAGCCTGCAGTTCGGCACAGATACGCAGTATTTT
CASSLQFGTDTQYF
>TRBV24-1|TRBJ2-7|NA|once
TGTGCCACCAGTGATTCCTCCTTCGCCAAATCGCGGGAGCAGTACTTC
CATSDSSFAKSREQYF
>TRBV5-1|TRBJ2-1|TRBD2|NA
TGCGCCAGCAGCGCAAATAGCGGGGCATACAATGAGCAGTTCTTC
CASSANSGAYNEQFF
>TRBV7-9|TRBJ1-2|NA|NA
TGTGCCAGCAGCCCATCCACTACCCTCTATGGCTACACCTTC
CASSPSTTLYGYTF
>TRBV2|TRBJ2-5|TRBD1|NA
TGTGCCAGCAGAGACAGGGAACAAGAGACCCAGTACTTC
CASRDREQETQYF
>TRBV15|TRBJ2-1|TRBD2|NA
TGTGCCACCAGCGGACAAACTAGCGGTGAGCAGTTCTTC
CATSGQTSGEQFF
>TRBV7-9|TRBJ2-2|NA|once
TGTGCCAGCAGCTTAGGGGAGGCCGGGGAGCTGTTTTTT
CASSLGEAGELFF
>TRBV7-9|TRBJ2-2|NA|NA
TGTGCCAGCAGCTCCTCGCCGGGGTTTAGGGAGCTGTTTTTT
CASSSSPGFRELFF
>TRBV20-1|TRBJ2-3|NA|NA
TGCAGTGCTACTGAGGACTCCAGCACAGATACGCAGTATTTT
CSATEDSSTDTQYF
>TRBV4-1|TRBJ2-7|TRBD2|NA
TGCGCCAGCAGCACTCGACTAGCGGGGGGGTTCGAGCAGTACTTC
CASSTRLAGGFEQYF
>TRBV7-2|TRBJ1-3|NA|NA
TGTGCCAGCAGCCAAGGGGCCAGCTCTGGAAACACCATATATTTT
CASSQGASSGNTIYF
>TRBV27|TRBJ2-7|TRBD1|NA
TGTGCCAGCAGTAGACAGGGTCCCTACGAGCAGTACTTC
CASSRQGPYEQYF
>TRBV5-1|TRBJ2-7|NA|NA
TGCGCCAGCAGCTTGGGACAAGTGGCGTACGAGCAGTACTTC
CASSLGQVAYEQYF
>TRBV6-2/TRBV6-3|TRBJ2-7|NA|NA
TGTGCCAGCAGTTACGGGCAACGGAAGATTTCCTACGGGCAGTACTTC
CASSYGQRKISYGQYF
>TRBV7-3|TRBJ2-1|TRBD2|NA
TGTGCCAGCAGCCCAGGGACGGGGGGGCGGAGTGAGCAGTTCTTC
CASSPGTGGRSEQFF
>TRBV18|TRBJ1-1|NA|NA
TGTGCCAGCTCAGCCACAAAGAACACTGAAGCTTTCTTT
CASSATKNTEAFF
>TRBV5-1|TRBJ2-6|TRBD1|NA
TGCGCCAGCAGCCCTGACAGGGACATTGGGGCCAACGTCCTGACTTTC
CASSPDRDIGANVLTF
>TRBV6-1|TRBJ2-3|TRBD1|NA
TGTGCCAGCAGTGAAGAGTCGACAGGGGTACCAGATACGCAGTATTTT
CASSEESTGVPDTQYF
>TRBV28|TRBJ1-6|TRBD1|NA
TGTGCCAGCAGTCCATGGACAGGTGAAAATTCACCCCTCCACTTT
CASSPWTGENSPLHF
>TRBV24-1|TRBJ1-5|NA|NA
TGTGCCACCAGTGCCACGGGTGCCACACCCTTGAATCAGCCCCAGCATTTT
CATSATGATPLNQPQHF
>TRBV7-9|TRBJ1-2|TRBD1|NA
TGTGCCAGCAGCCGAATAAGGGACAGCCCCTATGGCTACACCTTC
CASSRIRDSPYGYTF
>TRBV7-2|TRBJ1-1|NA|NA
TGTGCCAGCAGCCGACAAGAAAACACTGAAGCTTTCTTT
CASSRQENTEAFF
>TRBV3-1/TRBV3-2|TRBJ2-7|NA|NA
TGTGCCAGCAGCTGGACAGCCTCCTACGAGCAGTACTTC
CASSWTASYEQYF
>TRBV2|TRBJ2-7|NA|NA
TGTGCCAGCAGTGTGCTGAGTAGCTCCTACGAGCAGTACTTC
CASSVLSSSYEQYF
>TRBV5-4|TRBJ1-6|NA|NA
TGTGCCAGCAGCCCCGAGCCAATTAATTCACCCCTCCACTTT
CASSPEPINSPLHF
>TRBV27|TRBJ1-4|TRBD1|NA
TGTGCCAGCAGTTTAGGGACAGGGATTTATGAAAAACTGTTTTTT
CASSLGTGIYEKLFF
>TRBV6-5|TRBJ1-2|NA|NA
TGTGCCAGCAGTTACGATGGGCAGTCAAACTATGGCTACACCTTC
CASSYDGQSNYGYTF
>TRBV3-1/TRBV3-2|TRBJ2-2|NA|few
TGTGCCAGCAGCCAACGCGGGGTGAACACCGGGGAGCTGTTTTTT
CASSQRGVNTGELFF